This entry lists 32 T cell receptor beta chains sequenced from one sample in a study of shared clonotypes between healthy human individuals. Profiling relied on immunoSEQ multiplex PCR, and the TCRdb table lists in-frame clones only, not all of them. This repertoire shows about 2.4 million clones, 80% to 95% found once; its top ten account for about 0.38%. Input material: naive CD4+ T cells from PBMCs. Documented subset: CD45RA+ positively selected. These receptors were taken from a man aged 18 to 30 in good health. Some clones in this sample may be carry-over from other donors' samples.

The chain uses TRBV28 and TRBJ2-2; 7 bases are shared with TRBD1. This CDR3 contains 15 residues. J gave up 3 bases and V 4 bases, and 5 bases lay outside the gene matches. The germline gives CDR1 MDHEN, CDR2 SYDVKM. The CDR3: CASSSIGQDTGELFF. The DNA for the CDR3 is TGTGCCAGCAGTTCAATAGGACAGGACACCGGGGAGCTGTTTTTT.

V usage is TRBV21-1 and J usage is TRBJ1-5; the table's D call TRBD1 went unverified against the DNA. TRBV21-1 is tagged as a pseudogene. CDR3 length equals 16 residues. Here the CDR3 reads CASSSYREANNQPQHF. The CDR3 DNA reads as TGTGCCAGCAGCAGTTACAGGGAAGCGAACAATCAGCCCCAGCATTTT.

The chain joins TRBV6-4 to TRBJ2-2; 11 bases align to TRBD1. Germline CDR1 is MRHNA and CDR2 is SNTAGT. This CDR3 region has 14 residues. The V segment lost 6 bases and the J segment 7 bases; nucleotides outside the gene matches: 4. CDR3 in DNA: TGTGCCAGCAGAGGACAGGGGGCTATCGGGGAGCTGTTTTTT. It translates to CASRGQGAIGELFF.

This clone appeared a few times. The chain recombines TRBV29-1 with TRBJ1-1, with a possible D match to TRBD1 (5 bases). Deletions cut 5 bases from V and 8 bases from J, with 21 bases between. The CDR3 loop spans 14 amino acids. The V gene's germline CDR1 is SQVTM and CDR2 ANQGSEA. In DNA form, the CDR3 reads TGCAGCGTTAAATTGGACACCTCCCAAAGGGAAGCTTTCTTT. Its translation is CSVKLDTSQREAFF. The full variable domain, its missing parts supplied by reference TRBV29-1 and TRBJ1-1, is SAVISQKPSRDICQRGTSLTIQCQVDSQVTMMFWYRQQPGQSLTLIATANQGSEATYESGFVIDKFPISRPNLTFSTLTVSNMSPEDSSIYLCSVKLDTSQREAFFGQGTRLTVV.

As DNA, the CDR3 is TGTGCCAGCTTAGAGGGGAAGGAAGCTTTCTTT. Amino acids: CASLEGKEAFF. This rearrangement joins TRBV7-3 to TRBJ1-1; TRBD1 might be the D (5 bases). V lost 8 bases, J lost 8 bases, and 12 bases lay in between. Germline V gene sequence: CDR1 SGHTA, CDR2 FQGTGA. The CDR3 loop spans 11 amino acids.

This clone has just one count. This sequence joins TRBV28 and TRBJ1-1; D is ambiguous. Germline loops: CDR1 MDHEN, CDR2 SYDVKM. This CDR3 comprises 16 residues. V lost 5 bases and J 10 bases, leaving 26 bases between the germline ends. CDR3 bases: TGTGCCAGCAGTCGTTATGACTTATCCCCATTTGTTGGAGCTTTCTTT. Translated, it gives CASSRYDLSPFVGAFF.

This chain connects TRBV4-1 to TRBJ2-7; 10 bases are shared with TRBD2. The V and J ends lost 1 base and 3 bases, in that order; junction bases with no gene match: 6. The germline gives CDR1 MGHRA, CDR2 YSYEKL. There are 16 residues in the CDR3. Written as DNA, the CDR3 is TGCGCCAGCAGCCAAGCCCTAGCGGGGGACTACTACGAGCAGTACTTC. It translates to CASSQALAGDYYEQYF.

The genes are TRBV7-9 and TRBJ1-2; unclear D gene. V lost 5 bases and J 8 bases, leaving 18 bases between the germline ends. Germline V lookup: CDR1 SEHNR, CDR2 FQNEAQ (reference sequence). The CDR3 has 14 residues. The CDR3 loop is CASSPGGVSGGYTF. CDR3 nucleotide sequence: TGTGCCAGCAGCCCCGGCGGGGTGTCGGGGGGCTACACCTTC.

This clone has a single count. This chain joins TRBV9 and TRBJ2-7; 9 bases line up with TRBD1. Germline CDR1 reads SGDLS; CDR2 reads YYNGEE. The CDR3 is 15 residues long. With V trimmed by 2 bases and J by 5 bases, 8 bases remained unmatched. The CDR3 DNA reads as TGTGCCAGCAGCGTGAACCGGGACAGGGACCACGAGCAGTACTTC. Protein: CASSVNRDRDHEQYF.

The V call is TRBV10-3, the J call TRBJ2-1, with 9 nucleotides matching TRBD2. This CDR3 comprises 13 residues. Per the germline V gene, CDR1 is ENHRY and CDR2 is SYGVKD. Trimming took 9 bases from V and 8 from J; bases not matched to a gene: 8. In DNA form, the CDR3 reads TGTGCCATGCGGGGGACTAGCTGGGATGAGCAGTTCTTC. It yields the protein CAMRGTSWDEQFF.

CDR3 nucleotides: TGTGCCAGCAGCCCCGGCCGGGGTCATCAGCCCCAGCATTTT. Its translation is CASSPGRGHQPQHF. The chain uses TRBV6-6 and TRBJ1-5; D remains ambiguous. CDR1 is MNHNY and CDR2 is SVGAGI in the germline V gene (reference sequence). Trimming took off 6 bases at V and 5 bases at J, with 14 bases between the two ends. The CDR3 length is 14 residues.

This clone was seen a single time. The V call is TRBV5-1, the J call TRBJ1-3, with D perhaps matching TRBD1 (5 bases). Germline values: CDR1 SGHRS, CDR2 YFSETQ. V dropped 7 bases and J dropped 0 bases, with 14 bases sitting between them. This CDR3 region has 15 residues. The CDR3 spells CASAESGGSGNTIYF. CDR3 DNA: TGCGCCAGCGCCGAATCCGGGGGCTCTGGAAACACCATATATTTT.

The rearrangement uses TRBV11-2 and TRBJ2-5; D is perhaps TRBD1 (5 bases). Germline CDR1 and CDR2: SGHAT and FQNNGV. CDR3 length: 14 amino acids. The germline V and J ends were trimmed by 1 base and 11 bases, with 17 bases remaining between them. The CDR3 DNA reads as TGTGCCAGCAGCTTAGGGGGCGGCCACTCAGGGCAGTACTTC. Its translation: CASSLGGGHSGQYF.

This clone appeared a single time. The CDR3 loop reads CASSVSGLNTGELFF. The CDR3 bases are TGCGCCAGCAGCGTTAGCGGACTGAACACCGGGGAGCTGTTTTTT. The chain joins TRBV5-1 to TRBJ2-2; D possibly corresponds to TRBD2 (6 bases). V was clipped by 4 bases and J by 1 base, with 11 bases between them. This CDR3 is built from 15 residues. In germline, CDR1 is SGHRS, CDR2 YFSETQ.

This clone was detected once. The chain recombines TRBV30 with TRBJ2-4, with D unresolved. The CDR3 sequence is 16 residues long. CDR1 GTSNPN and CDR2 SVGIG come from the germline V gene (reference sequence). The ends were cut back, 2 bases at V and 0 bases at J, with 14 bases in the middle. CDR3 sequence: CAWSISGSLAKNIQYF. The DNA for the CDR3 is TGTGCCTGGAGTATTTCGGGTTCCCTAGCCAAAAACATTCAGTACTTC.

The chain links TRBV7-9 to TRBJ2-1; perhaps D is TRBD1 or TRBD2 (5 bases each). This CDR3 has 15 residues. With 1 base removed from V and 9 bases from J, the gap between germline ends came to 16 bases. Germline loops: CDR1 SEHNR, CDR2 FQNEAQ (reference sequence). The CDR3 is CASSLDVTGRGEQFF. The CDR3 nucleotides are TGTGCCAGCAGCTTAGATGTCACAGGCCGGGGTGAGCAGTTCTTC. The whole variable domain, remainder taken from reference TRBV7-9 and TRBJ2-1, is DTGVSQNPRHKITKRGQNVTFRCDPISEHNRLYWYRQTLGQGPEFLTYFQNEAQLEKSRLLSDRFSAERPKGSFSTLEIQRTEQGDSAMYLCASSLDVTGRGEQFFGPGTRLTVL.

The V gene is TRBV27, the J gene TRBJ2-7; D perhaps matches TRBD2 (5 bases). Trimming removed 3 bases from V and 9 bases from J, with 15 bases in between. The CDR3 extends over 13 amino acids. Germline V gene sequence: CDR1 MNHEY, CDR2 SMNVEV (reference sequence). This CDR3 reads CASSLRLGLGQYF. CDR3 nucleotide sequence: TGTGCCAGCAGTTTGCGCCTAGGACTCGGGCAGTACTTC.

This clone was recorded only once. V usage is TRBV7-2 and J usage is TRBJ2-1; no firm D call. The germline CDR1 and CDR2 sequences are SGHTA and FQGNSA. This CDR3 comprises 14 residues. The V gene lost 9 bases and the J gene lost 9 bases, with 21 bases spanning the gap. CDR3 region: CASKFAAPRPEQFF. As DNA, the CDR3 is TGTGCCAGTAAGTTTGCGGCGCCCCGCCCTGAGCAGTTCTTC.

The chain employs TRBV18 and TRBJ1-1, with TRBD1 matching 9 bases. V was pared by 3 bases and J by 4 bases, with 3 bases of the junction left unmatched. The CDR3 has 14 amino acids. The V gene's germline CDR1 is KGHSH and CDR2 LQKENI. CDR3 DNA sequence: TGTGCCAGCTCACCCAGGACAGGGGCCACTGAAGCTTTCTTT. Translation: CASSPRTGATEAFF.

This sequence joins TRBV11-2 and TRBJ2-5; D uncertain. The V end was cut by 3 bases, the J end by 5 bases, with 7 bases between. CDR3 length: 12 residues. Germline V CDR1 and CDR2: SGHAT, FQNNGV. The CDR3 DNA follows: TGTGCCAGCAGCTTTACAAGGGAGACCCAGTACTTC. Residues: CASSFTRETQYF.

The chain links TRBV30 to TRBJ2-7; 7 bases are shared with TRBD1. Trimming removed 1 base from V and 5 bases from J; junction bases left unmatched: 5. Germline CDR1 is GTSNPN and CDR2 is SVGIG (reference sequence). This CDR3 spans 13 amino acids. As DNA, the CDR3 is TGTGCCTGGAGTGGAGGGCAGGGGGACGAGCAGTACTTC. The encoded protein is CAWSGGQGDEQYF. Together with reference TRBV30 and TRBJ2-7, the CDR3 gives the full variable domain: SQTIHQWPATLVQPVGSPLSLECTVEGTSNPNLYWYRQAAGRGLQLLFYSVGIGQISSEVPQNLSASRPQDRQFILSSKKLLLSDSGFYLCAWSGGQGDEQYFGPGTRLTVT.

The chain recombines TRBV5-6 with TRBJ2-7; unclear D gene. Trimming removed 0 bases from V and 3 bases from J, with 10 bases in between. This CDR3 comprises 14 residues. Germline V gene data show CDR1 as SGHDT and CDR2 as YYEEEE. CDR3 residues: CASSLAGRYYEQYF. The CDR3 DNA reads as TGTGCCAGCAGCTTGGCGGGCAGGTACTACGAGCAGTACTTC.

This rearrangement joins TRBV4-1 to TRBJ2-5; 8 bases align to TRBD1. Germline V gene sequence: CDR1 MGHRA, CDR2 YSYEKL. There are 18 residues in the CDR3. V shed 4 bases and J 5 bases; nucleotides not matched to a gene: 18. The CDR3 spells CASSRWSGGQGEGETQYF. For the CDR3, the DNA is TGCGCCAGCAGCCGGTGGTCGGGCGGACAGGGAGAGGGCGAGACCCAGTACTTC.

The rearrangement joins TRBV9 to TRBJ2-7; TRBD1 is a possible D gene (6 bases). Germline V gene lookup returns CDR1 SGDLS and CDR2 YYNGEE. V dropped 0 bases and J dropped 6 bases, with 16 bases sitting between them. This CDR3 is built from 15 residues. DNA for the CDR3: TGTGCCAGCAGCGTAGAGGGACATGAAACCGCCGAGCAGTACTTC. Translating gives CASSVEGHETAEQYF.

The chain couples TRBV7-9 to TRBJ1-3; TRBD1 might be the D (5 bases). The length of the CDR3 is 14 residues. CDR1 and CDR2 from the germline V gene are SEHNR and FQNEAQ (reference sequence). The V gene lost 3 bases and the J gene lost 2 bases, with 8 bases spanning the gap. The CDR3 sequence is CASSFGTAGNTIYF. CDR3 sequence (DNA): TGTGCCAGCAGCTTCGGGACGGCTGGAAACACCATATATTTT.

This clone came up once. The J gene is TRBJ2-3, the V gene TRBV5-1, with 8 bases matching TRBD1. This CDR3 has 15 residues. CDR1 and CDR2 (germline): SGHRS, YFSETQ. J was trimmed by 0 bases and V by 3 bases; bases with no gene match: 3. CDR3 bases: TGCGCCAGCAGCTCGACAGGGGCTAGCACAGATACGCAGTATTTT. Protein sequence: CASSSTGASTDTQYF.

This rearrangement joins TRBV9 to TRBJ2-1; D not resolved. Trimming pared 0 bases from V and 8 bases from J, leaving 9 bases between. The CDR3 length is 13 residues. Germline V gene sequence: CDR1 SGDLS, CDR2 YYNGEE. The CDR3 here is CASSVEGRYEQFF. CDR3 DNA: TGTGCCAGCAGCGTAGAGGGTAGATATGAGCAGTTCTTC.

The genes are TRBV10-3 and TRBJ2-3; 8 bases are a match to TRBD2. Germline loops: CDR1 ENHRY, CDR2 SYGVKD. With V trimmed by 4 bases and J by 2 bases, 5 bases remained unmatched. The CDR3 runs 15 residues. The CDR3 DNA sequence: TGTGCCATCAGTGTAGCGGGATCTTTCACAGATACGCAGTATTTT. Its translation: CAISVAGSFTDTQYF.

The J gene is TRBJ2-1, the V gene TRBV7-9; maybe TRBD1 (6 bases). Trimming left V 1 base short and J 8 bases short, with 24 bases between. The germline CDR1 and CDR2 sequences are SEHNR and FQNEAQ (reference sequence). The CDR3 runs 18 residues. The CDR3 region is CASSLGGPGTRGIYEQFF. The CDR3 DNA sequence: TGTGCCAGCAGCTTAGGGGGCCCCGGGACAAGAGGCATCTATGAGCAGTTCTTC.

The chain employs TRBV4-3 and TRBJ2-1; D is perhaps TRBD2 (6 bases). The CDR3 has 16 amino acids. Germline CDR1 reads LGHNA; CDR2 reads YSLEER. V dropped 0 bases and J dropped 3 bases, with 12 bases sitting between them. CDR3 region: CASSQDHGGNYNEQFF. The DNA for the CDR3 is TGCGCCAGCAGCCAAGATCATGGCGGGAACTACAATGAGCAGTTCTTC.

A remark on this clone: The same CDR3 also results from other DNA sequences found in this sample. The V and J genes are TRBV5-1 and TRBJ2-3; 10 nucleotides agree with TRBD1. Unmatched junction bases numbered 2, after V lost 3 bases and J lost 1 base. Germline-derived CDR1 and CDR2 are SGHRS and YFSETQ. The CDR3 covers 15 residues. In DNA form, the CDR3 reads TGCGCCAGCAGCTGGGGGACAGGGGGCACAGATACGCAGTATTTT. Amino acid sequence: CASSWGTGGTDTQYF.

As regards this clone: Other DNA sequences in the sample encode the same CDR3. This chain links TRBV28 with TRBJ1-3; maybe TRBD1 (5 bases). The germline V and J ends were trimmed by 5 bases and 4 bases, with 6 bases remaining between them. Germline lookup yields CDR1 MDHEN and CDR2 SYDVKM. The CDR3 has 12 amino acids. CDR3 bases: TGTGCCAGCAGTCCAGGGGGAAACACCATATATTTT. This codes for CASSPGGNTIYF. Based on the CDR3 plus reference TRBV28 and TRBJ1-3, the full variable domain is DVKVTQSSRYLVKRTGEKVFLECVQDMDHENMFWYRQDPGLGLRLIYFSYDVKMKEKGDIPEGYSVSREKKERFSLILESASTNQTSMYLCASSPGGNTIYFGEGSWLTVV.